These T cell receptor beta chains were read from a single sample in a study of T cell responses to AZD1222 COVID-19 vaccine. Profiled with immunoSEQ multiplex PCR; TCRdb holds only in-frame clones, not every one. The profile covers more than 95,000 clones, with more than 70% appearing a single time and 8% to 13% taken by the ten largest. The source material was peripheral blood, sampled on day 0 of AZD1222 vaccination. The source of these receptors is an adult in good health. Both conserved end residues are part of each CDR3. D genes are given only for firm matches. Clone size is stated in some rows and not others, as once, few, many or a class when expanded.

D gene	V gene	J gene	clone size	CDR3 protein	CDR3 DNA
TRBD2	TRBV3-1/TRBV3-2	TRBJ2-3	-	CASSQDPSGSSTDTQYF	TGTGCCAGCAGCCAAGATCCTAGCGGGAGTTCCACAGATACGCAGTATTTT
-	TRBV6-5	TRBJ1-1	-	CASSYGGMNTEAFF	TGTGCCAGCAGTTATGGGGGAATGAACACTGAAGCTTTCTTT
-	TRBV3-1/TRBV3-2	TRBJ1-6	-	CASSHLDWDSPLHF	TGTGCCAGCAGCCATTTGGACTGGGATTCACCCCTCCACTTT
-	TRBV28	TRBJ2-2	-	CASRLLRTVTNTGELFF	TGTGCCAGCAGATTACTTCGGACAGTAACGAACACCGGGGAGCTGTTTTTT
-	TRBV6-5	TRBJ1-1	-	CASSYPGRGAFF	TGTGCCAGCAGTTATCCGGGACGGGGAGCTTTCTTT
-	TRBV7-8	TRBJ2-6	-	CASSSGPISGANVLTF	TGTGCCAGCAGCTCAGGACCGATCTCTGGGGCCAACGTCCTGACTTTC
-	TRBV7-9	TRBJ2-1	-	CASTSLGTISSYNEQFF	TGTGCCAGCACCTCCCTCGGTACGATTAGCTCCTACAATGAGCAGTTCTTC
-	TRBV7-9	TRBJ1-1	-	CASSSVMNTEAFF	TGTGCCAGCAGCTCCGTAATGAACACTGAAGCTTTCTTT
TRBD1	TRBV25-1	TRBJ1-5	-	CASSRDRGQPQHF	TGTGCCAGCAGCAGAGACAGGGGTCAGCCCCAGCATTTT
TRBD2	TRBV7-9	TRBJ2-3	-	CASSLWTSERDTQYF	TGTGCCAGCAGCTTATGGACTAGCGAGAGGGATACGCAGTATTTT
-	TRBV6-1	TRBJ1-5	once	CASSENQGRYQPQHF	TGTGCCAGCAGTGAAAACCAGGGACGGTATCAGCCCCAGCATTTT
-	TRBV7-3	TRBJ2-2	-	CASSLNPAGELFF	TGTGCCAGCAGCTTAAATCCTGCCGGGGAGCTGTTTTTT
-	TRBV5-1	TRBJ2-1	-	CASSFTYSYNEQFF	TGCGCCAGCAGCTTTACATACTCCTACAATGAGCAGTTCTTC
TRBD1	TRBV15	TRBJ1-5	-	CATSRDGRAGGGNQPQHF	TGTGCCACCAGCAGAGATGGGAGGGCAGGGGGCGGCAATCAGCCCCAGCATTTT
-	TRBV4-2	TRBJ2-3	few	CASSQGGGQGTDTQYF	TGTGCCAGCAGCCAAGGGGGTGGGCAGGGAACAGATACGCAGTATTTT
-	TRBV6-4	TRBJ2-3	few	CNGGHGSTDTQYF	TGCAACGGGGGGCACGGTAGCACAGATACGCAGTATTTT
-	TRBV6-5	TRBJ2-2	few	CASRPHTGSGELFF	TGTGCCAGCAGGCCCCACACAGGGTCCGGGGAGCTGTTTTTT
TRBD1	TRBV19	TRBJ2-3	-	CASSIAGRQGMNTQYF	TGTGCCAGTAGTATCGCCGGCCGACAGGGTATGAATACGCAGTATTTT
-	TRBV6-5	TRBJ1-1	-	CASNLIRTEAFF	TGTGCCAGCAATCTGATTCGGACTGAAGCTTTCTTT
-	TRBV30	TRBJ1-5	-	CAWSPGRSNQPQHF	TGTGCCTGGAGCCCCGGCCGAAGCAATCAGCCCCAGCATTTT